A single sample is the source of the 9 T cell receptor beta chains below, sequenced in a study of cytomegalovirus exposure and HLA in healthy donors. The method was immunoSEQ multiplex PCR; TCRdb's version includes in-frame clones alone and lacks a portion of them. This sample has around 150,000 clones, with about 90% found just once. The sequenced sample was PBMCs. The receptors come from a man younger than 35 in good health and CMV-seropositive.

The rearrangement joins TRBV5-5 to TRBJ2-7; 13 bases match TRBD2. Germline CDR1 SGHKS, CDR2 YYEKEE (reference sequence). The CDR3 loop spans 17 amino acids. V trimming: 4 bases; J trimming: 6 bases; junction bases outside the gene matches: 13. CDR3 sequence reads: CASSHRTSGSSRFEQYF. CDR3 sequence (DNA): TGTGCCAGCAGCCACAGGACTAGCGGGAGTTCTAGGTTCGAGCAGTACTTC.

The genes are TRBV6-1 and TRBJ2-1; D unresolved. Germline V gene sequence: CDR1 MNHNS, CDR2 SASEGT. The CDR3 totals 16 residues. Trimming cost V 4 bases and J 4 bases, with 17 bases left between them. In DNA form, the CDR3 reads TGTGCCAGCAGTGGCGGCTATCCGCCCATATACAATGAGCAGTTCTTC. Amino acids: CASSGGYPPIYNEQFF.

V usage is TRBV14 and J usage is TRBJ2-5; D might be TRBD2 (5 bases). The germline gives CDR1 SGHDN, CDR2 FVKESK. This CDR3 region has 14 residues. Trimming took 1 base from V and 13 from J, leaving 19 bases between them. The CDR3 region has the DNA TGTGCCAGCAGCCAAGTTGGAGGTCCAGCCAAGGTGTACTTC. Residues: CASSQVGGPAKVYF.

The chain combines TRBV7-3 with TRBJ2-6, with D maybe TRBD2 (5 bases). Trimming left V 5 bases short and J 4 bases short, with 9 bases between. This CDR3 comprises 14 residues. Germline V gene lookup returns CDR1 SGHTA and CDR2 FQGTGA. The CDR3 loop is CASSPKRGANVLTF. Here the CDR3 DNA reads TGTGCCAGCAGCCCAAAGCGGGGGGCCAACGTCCTGACTTTC. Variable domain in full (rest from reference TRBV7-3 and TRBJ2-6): GAGVSQTPSNKVTEKGKYVELRCDPISGHTALYWYRQSLGQGPEFLIYFQGTGAADDSGLPNDRFFAVRPEGSVSTLKIQRTERGDSAVYLCASSPKRGANVLTFGAGSRLTVL.

The CDR3 DNA is TGTGCCACCAGCAGAGAAGGGGTTTCCTACAATGAGCAGTTCTTC. Translated, it gives CATSREGVSYNEQFF. The chain carries TRBV15 and TRBJ2-1; a weak D match, TRBD1 (5 bases). CDR3 length: 15 amino acids. The V end was cut by 0 bases, the J end by 1 base, with 7 bases between. The V gene's germline CDR1 is LNHNV and CDR2 YYDKDF (reference sequence).

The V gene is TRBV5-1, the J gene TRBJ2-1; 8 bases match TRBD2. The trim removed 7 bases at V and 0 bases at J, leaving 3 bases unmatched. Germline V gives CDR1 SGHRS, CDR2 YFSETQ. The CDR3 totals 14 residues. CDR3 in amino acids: CASGSGGSYNEQFF. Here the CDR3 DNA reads TGCGCCAGCGGGAGCGGGGGCTCCTACAATGAGCAGTTCTTC.

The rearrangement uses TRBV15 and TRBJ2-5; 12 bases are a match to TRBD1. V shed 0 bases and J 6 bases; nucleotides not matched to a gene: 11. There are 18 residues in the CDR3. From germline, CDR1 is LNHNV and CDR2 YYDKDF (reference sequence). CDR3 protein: CATSRDSVWDRGRKTQYF. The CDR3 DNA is TGTGCCACCAGCAGAGATTCCGTGTGGGACAGGGGGCGGAAGACCCAGTACTTC.

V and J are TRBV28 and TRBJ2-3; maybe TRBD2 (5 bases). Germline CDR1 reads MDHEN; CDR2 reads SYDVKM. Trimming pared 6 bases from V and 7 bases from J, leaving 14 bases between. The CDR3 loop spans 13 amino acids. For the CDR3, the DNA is TGTGCCAGCAGCCCAGGACCGGGGAATACGCAGTATTTT. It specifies CASSPGPGNTQYF.

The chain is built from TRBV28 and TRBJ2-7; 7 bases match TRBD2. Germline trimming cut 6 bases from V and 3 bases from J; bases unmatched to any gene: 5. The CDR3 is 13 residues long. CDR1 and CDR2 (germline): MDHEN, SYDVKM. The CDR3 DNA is TGTGCCAGCAGCCTGGCTAGCGGCTACGAGCAGTACTTC. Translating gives CASSLASGYEQYF.